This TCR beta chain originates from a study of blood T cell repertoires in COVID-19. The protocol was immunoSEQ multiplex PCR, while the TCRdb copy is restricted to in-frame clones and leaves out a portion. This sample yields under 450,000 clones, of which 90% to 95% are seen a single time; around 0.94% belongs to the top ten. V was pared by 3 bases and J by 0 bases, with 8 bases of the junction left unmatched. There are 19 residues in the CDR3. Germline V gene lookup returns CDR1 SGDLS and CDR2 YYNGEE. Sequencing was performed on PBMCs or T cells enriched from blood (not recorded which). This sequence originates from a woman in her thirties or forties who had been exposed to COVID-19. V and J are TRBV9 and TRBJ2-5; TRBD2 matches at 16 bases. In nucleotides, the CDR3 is TGTGCCAGCAGCGCTTCGGGACTAGCGGGAGGGACGTACCAAGAGACCCAGTACTTC. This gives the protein CASSASGLAGGTYQETQYF.